A single sample is the source of the 4 T cell receptor beta chains below, sequenced in a study of T cells in women clearing cervical HPV infection. Sequencing used immunoSEQ multiplex PCR; TCRdb keeps in-frame clones, though not all of them. The sample has around 31,000 clones. Source material: blood buffy coat. All receptors derive from a woman aged 18-70 years with a cervical HPV16 infection that either progressed to CIN3+ or cleared (not recorded which).

As to this clone: Sequencing ends 3 residues short of the CDR3 end; the germline J gene provides the rest. V is TRBV2 and J is TRBJ1-2, with D possibly TRBD1 on 5 matching bases. The CDR3 has 13 residues. CDR1 and CDR2 from the germline V gene are SNHLY and FYNNEI. CDR3 sequence reads: CASSVTSGAPYTF. The part of the CDR3 DNA that was read is TGTGCCAGCAGTGTTACTAGCGGGGCCCCC.

CDR3 loop: CAWSVGEETQYF. The sequenced CDR3 bases are TGTGCCTGGAGTGTAGGGGAGGAGACC. V usage is TRBV30 and J usage is TRBJ2-5; D may correspond to TRBD1 or TRBD2 (5 bases each). Sequencing ends 3 residues short of the CDR3 end; the germline J gene provides the rest. Germline CDR1 is GTSNPN and CDR2 is SVGIG (reference sequence). The CDR3 extends over 12 amino acids. Trimming shortened V by 0 bases and J by 5 bases, and 7 bases separated the two germline ends. Drawing the rest from reference TRBV30 and TRBJ2-5, the complete variable domain is SQTIHQWPATLVQPVGSPLSLECTVEGTSNPNLYWYRQAAGRGLQLLFYSVGIGQISSEVPQNLSASRPQDRQFILSSKKLLLSDSGFYLCAWSVGEETQYFGPGTRLLVL.

With regard to this clone: The sequence runs out 3 residues before the end of the CDR3; the remainder is reconstructed from the germline J gene. The chain carries TRBV7-9 and TRBJ1-1, with D possibly TRBD1 on 6 matching bases. The CDR3 is 13 residues long. Germline CDR1 is SEHNR and CDR2 is FQNEAQ (reference sequence). With 5 bases removed from V and 4 bases from J, the gap between germline ends came to 11 bases. The sequenced CDR3 bases are TGTGCCAGCAGCCAACAGGGAGGCACTGAA. This translates into CASSQQGGTE. The full-length CDR3 reads as CASSQQGGTEAFF.

Points on this clone: Coverage ceases 3 residues before the CDR3 finishes, and the germline J gene fills in the end. The rearrangement joins TRBV6-1 to TRBJ2-3; possible D gene TRBD1, 5 bases. Germline V gene lookup returns CDR1 MNHNS and CDR2 SASEGT. There are 14 residues in the CDR3. Incomplete CDR3 DNA: TGTGCCAGCAGTGAACTCGGACATTATCAGCCG. Its protein is CASSELGHYQP. The whole CDR3 reads CASSELGHYQPQYF.